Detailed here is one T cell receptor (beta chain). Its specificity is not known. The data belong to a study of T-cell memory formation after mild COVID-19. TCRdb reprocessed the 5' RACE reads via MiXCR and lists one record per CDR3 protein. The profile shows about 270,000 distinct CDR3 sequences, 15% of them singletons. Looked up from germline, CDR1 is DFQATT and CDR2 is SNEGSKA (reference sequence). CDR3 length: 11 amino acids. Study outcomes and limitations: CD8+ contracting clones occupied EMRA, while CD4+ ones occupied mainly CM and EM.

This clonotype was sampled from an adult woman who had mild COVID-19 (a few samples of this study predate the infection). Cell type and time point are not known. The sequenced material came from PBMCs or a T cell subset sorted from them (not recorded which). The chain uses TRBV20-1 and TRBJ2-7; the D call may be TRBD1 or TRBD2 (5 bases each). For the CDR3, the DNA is TGCAGACCCGTTCAAGGGACCGAGCAGTACTTC. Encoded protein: CRPVQGTEQYF.